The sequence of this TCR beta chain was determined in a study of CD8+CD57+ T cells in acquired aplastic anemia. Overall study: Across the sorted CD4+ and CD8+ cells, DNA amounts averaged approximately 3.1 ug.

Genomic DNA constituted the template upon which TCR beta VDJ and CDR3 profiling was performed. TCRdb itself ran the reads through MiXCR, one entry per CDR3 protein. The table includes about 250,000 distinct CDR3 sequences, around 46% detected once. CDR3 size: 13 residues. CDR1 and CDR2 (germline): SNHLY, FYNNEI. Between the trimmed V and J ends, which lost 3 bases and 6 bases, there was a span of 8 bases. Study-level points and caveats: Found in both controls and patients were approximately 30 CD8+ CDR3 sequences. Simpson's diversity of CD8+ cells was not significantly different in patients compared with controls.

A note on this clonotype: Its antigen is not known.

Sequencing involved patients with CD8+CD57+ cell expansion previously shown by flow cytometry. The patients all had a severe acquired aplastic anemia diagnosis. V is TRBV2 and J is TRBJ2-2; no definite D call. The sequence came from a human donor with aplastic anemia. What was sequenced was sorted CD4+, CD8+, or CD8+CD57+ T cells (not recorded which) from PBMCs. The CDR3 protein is CASSDWGSGELFF. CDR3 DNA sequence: TGTGCCAGCAGTGATTGGGGTTCCGGGGAGCTGTTTTTT.